The clone carrying this T cell receptor (beta chain) came up once. Authors' analysis steps: Counts of nucleated cells, estimated from reference gene primer amplification, were obtained. Profiled with immunoSEQ multiplex PCR; TCRdb holds only in-frame clones, not every one. V, J and clone size are those of that table, while D and trimming were read from the DNA. The table has approximately 130,000 clones, around 87% seen once. These data belong to a study of blood T cell repertoires in COVID-19. About the study: T cells, B-cell-depleted T cells, or PBMCs supplied cDNA or gDNA.

Germline CDR1 and CDR2: LGHDT and YNNKEL (reference sequence). This CDR3 comprises 13 residues. V gave up 4 bases and J gave up 7 bases, with 14 bases separating them. The sequence was obtained from a man in his forties or fifties with acute or convalescent COVID-19. Sequencing input: peripheral blood. The chain uses TRBV3-1 (or the pseudogene TRBV3-2) and TRBJ2-7; D perhaps matches TRBD2 (5 bases). The CDR3 DNA reads TGTGCCAGCAGCCCGGACTGGGCGTTGGAGCAGTACTTC. Translation gives CASSPDWALEQYF.